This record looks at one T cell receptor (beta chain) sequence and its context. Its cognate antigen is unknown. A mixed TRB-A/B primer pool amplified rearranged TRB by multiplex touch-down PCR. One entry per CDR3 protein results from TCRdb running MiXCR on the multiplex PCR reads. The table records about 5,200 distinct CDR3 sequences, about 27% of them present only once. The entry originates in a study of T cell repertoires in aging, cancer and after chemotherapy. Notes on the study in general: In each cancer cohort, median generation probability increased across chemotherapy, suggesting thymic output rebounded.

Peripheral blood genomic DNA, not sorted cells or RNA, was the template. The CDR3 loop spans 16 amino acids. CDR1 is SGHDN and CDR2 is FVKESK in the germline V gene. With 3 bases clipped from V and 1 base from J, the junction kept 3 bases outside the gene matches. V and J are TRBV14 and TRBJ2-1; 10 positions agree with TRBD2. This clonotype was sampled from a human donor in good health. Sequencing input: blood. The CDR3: CASSQRTSGSYNEQFF. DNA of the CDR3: TGTGCCAGCAGCCAGCGGACTAGCGGTTCCTACAATGAGCAGTTCTTC.